This is a list of T cell receptor beta chains from one sample in a study of lymphopenia after photon versus proton radiotherapy. Sequenced by immunoSEQ multiplex PCR; TCRdb stores in-frame clones only, minus some. The table has some 27,000 clones, around 90% seen once. The sequenced sample was peripheral blood, obtained from a patient treated with photon-based radiotherapy. Receptors originate from a man aged 50-59 years with gastric cancer. The CDR3 runs from the conserved cysteine through the conserved F or W. A D gene is named only where the DNA matches it firmly. Only some rows state a clone size, as once, few, many or a class for expanded clones.

abundance,d_gene,j_gene,v_gene,CDR3aa,CDR3nt
NA,NA,TRBJ1-1,TRBV9,CASSSMPWNTEAFF,TGTGCCAGCAGTAGTATGCCCTGGAACACTGAAGCTTTCTTT
NA,NA,TRBJ1-2,TRBV5-6,CASSPGQSYYGYTF,TGTGCCAGCAGCCCAGGACAAAGTTACTATGGCTACACCTTC
NA,NA,TRBJ2-1,TRBV18,CASSPPHHEQFF,TGTGCCAGCTCACCACCGCATCATGAGCAGTTCTTC
NA,TRBD2,TRBJ2-3,TRBV29-1,CSVTTGGRTDTQYF,TGCAGCGTCACGACGGGGGGGCGCACAGATACGCAGTATTTT
NA,NA,TRBJ1-3,TRBV6-6,CASSYSQAGISNTIYF,TGTGCCAGCAGTTACTCGCAAGCAGGGATATCAAACACCATATATTTT
NA,TRBD1,TRBJ1-1,TRBV19,CASSIGQGLRNTEAFF,TGTGCCAGTAGTATAGGACAGGGACTCCGGAACACTGAAGCTTTCTTT
few,TRBD1,TRBJ2-2,TRBV10-1,CASSDGGQDTGELFF,TGCGCCAGCAGTGACGGGGGACAGGACACCGGGGAGCTGTTTTTT
NA,NA,TRBJ1-1,TRBV19,CASSVNRVANTEAFF,TGTGCCAGTAGTGTCAACAGGGTTGCGAACACTGAAGCTTTCTTT
NA,NA,TRBJ2-7,TRBV5-1,CASSLDGDTRYEQYF,TGCGCCAGCAGCTTGGATGGGGACACGAGATACGAGCAGTACTTC
NA,TRBD1,TRBJ1-5,TRBV5-1,CASSLPGQHRNQPQHF,TGCGCCAGCAGCTTACCGGGACAGCATCGCAATCAGCCCCAGCATTTT
NA,NA,TRBJ1-4,TRBV19,CASSIARMTNEKLFF,TGTGCCAGTAGTATAGCCAGGATGACTAATGAAAAACTGTTTTTT
NA,TRBD1,TRBJ1-1,TRBV6-5,CASSQGGAMNTEAFF,TGTGCCAGCAGCCAGGGGGGTGCCATGAACACTGAAGCTTTCTTT
NA,NA,TRBJ2-3,TRBV7-3,CASSTGLHTDTQYF,TGTGCCAGCAGCACGGGACTGCACACTGATACGCAGTATTTT
NA,NA,TRBJ2-3,TRBV10-1,CAYRHSPLTDTQYF,TGCGCCTATAGGCACTCACCCCTCACAGATACGCAGTATTTT
NA,NA,TRBJ1-5,TRBV30,CAWSWAGPRGTQPQHF,TGTGCCTGGAGTTGGGCCGGGCCCCGAGGGACTCAGCCCCAGCATTTT
NA,NA,TRBJ2-5,TRBV18,CASSPLRGAVQETQYF,TGTGCCAGCTCACCACTCAGGGGGGCCGTCCAAGAGACCCAGTACTTC
NA,NA,TRBJ2-5,TRBV15,CATSRVAGLGSETQYF,TGTGCCACCAGCAGAGTGGCGGGGCTGGGTTCAGAGACCCAGTACTTC
NA,NA,TRBJ1-5,TRBV6-1,CASSEGGVSNQPQHF,TGTGCCAGCAGTGAAGGAGGTGTTAGCAATCAGCCCCAGCATTTT
NA,NA,TRBJ2-1,TRBV15,CATSRDRDGGNEQFF,TGTGCCACCAGCAGAGATAGGGACGGCGGCAATGAGCAGTTCTTC
once,TRBD1,TRBJ1-1,TRBV30,CAWSSLAGGILNTEAFF,TGTGCCTGGAGCTCCTTGGCAGGGGGTATCCTGAACACTGAAGCTTTCTTT
NA,NA,TRBJ1-1,TRBV6-4,CASSQDMNTEAFF,TGTGCCAGCAGTCAGGACATGAACACTGAAGCTTTCTTT
NA,NA,TRBJ2-1,TRBV4-3,CASRLALGPNNEQFF,TGCGCCAGCAGGTTGGCGCTAGGGCCAAACAATGAGCAGTTCTTC
NA,NA,TRBJ1-1,TRBV9,CASSVTFGAEAFF,TGTGCCAGCAGCGTTACATTCGGCGCTGAAGCTTTCTTT
NA,NA,TRBJ1-2,TRBV5-5,CASSLDGRPSRNYGYTF,TGTGCCAGCAGCTTGGATGGTCGCCCCTCCAGAAACTATGGCTACACCTTC
NA,TRBD2,TRBJ2-1,TRBV29-1,CSVESGGLNEQFF,TGCAGCGTTGAGTCGGGGGGGCTCAATGAGCAGTTCTTC
NA,TRBD1,TRBJ2-7,TRBV4-3,CASSREFGQGTYEQYF,TGCGCCAGCAGCCGAGAGTTTGGACAGGGGACCTACGAGCAGTACTTC
NA,NA,TRBJ1-4,TRBV19,CASRIRPNNEKLFF,TGTGCCAGTAGGATCCGGCCGAATAATGAAAAACTGTTTTTT
NA,NA,TRBJ1-1,TRBV20-1,CSARLGREAFF,TGCAGTGCTAGATTGGGGCGAGAAGCTTTCTTT
NA,NA,TRBJ1-5,TRBV6-6,CASSYSGGAFNQPQHF,TGTGCCAGCAGTTACTCCGGGGGGGCCTTCAATCAGCCCCAGCATTTT
NA,NA,TRBJ2-2,TRBV7-8,CASSLVRNSYTGELFF,TGTGCCAGCAGCTTAGTCCGAAACTCCTACACCGGGGAGCTGTTTTTT
NA,NA,TRBJ1-2,TRBV6-5,CASSPDSYGYTF,TGTGCCAGCAGTCCGGACAGTTATGGCTACACCTTC